A selection of T cell receptor beta chains follows, all from one sample in a study of metastatic and nonmetastatic thyroid tumors. With MiXCR, TCRdb reprocessed the PCR reads. The sample holds some 23,000 clones, around 20% seen once. Input material: blood. Receptor source: a female donor with papillary thyroid cancer or a benign thyroid nodule (not recorded which). Some clones in this sample may be carry-over from other donors' samples. CDR3s include the opening cysteine and the closing phenylalanine or tryptophan. D genes are given only for firm matches.

CDR3 protein	J gene	D gene	CDR3 length	V gene
CAWAPLAGRTGELFF	TRBJ2-2	TRBD2	15	TRBV30
CASIPSSYEQYF	TRBJ2-7	NA	12	TRBV2
CASSYASGGTGELFF	TRBJ2-2	TRBD2	15	TRBV6-5
CASSRTSGTSGANVLTF	TRBJ2-6	TRBD2	17	TRBV19
CSVGGRLAGNTIYF	TRBJ1-3	NA	14	TRBV29-1
CASSEWQGVAYEQYF	TRBJ2-7	NA	15	TRBV2
CSARDPFGTGTSEQYF	TRBJ2-7	TRBD1	16	TRBV20-1
CASRPRVRADTQYF	TRBJ2-3	NA	14	TRBV7-2
CASSQAAGVGGTQYF	TRBJ2-3	TRBD2	15	TRBV14
CACGGRLAGLFEFF	TRBJ2-1	TRBD2	14	TRBV6-1
CASSPPGDNEQFF	TRBJ2-1	NA	13	TRBV5-1
CASSQALAGGPPDTQYF	TRBJ2-3	TRBD2	17	TRBV4-3
CASSSNPNSPLHF	TRBJ1-6	NA	13	TRBV28
CSARDPLGQGAGEQYF	TRBJ2-7	TRBD1	16	TRBV20-1
CAVTRGSSGANVLTF	TRBJ2-6	TRBD2	15	TRBV12-3/TRBV12-4
CSARDSYGYTF	TRBJ1-2	NA	11	TRBV20-1
CASSSLSAHFF	TRBJ2-1	NA	11	TRBV6-2/TRBV6-3